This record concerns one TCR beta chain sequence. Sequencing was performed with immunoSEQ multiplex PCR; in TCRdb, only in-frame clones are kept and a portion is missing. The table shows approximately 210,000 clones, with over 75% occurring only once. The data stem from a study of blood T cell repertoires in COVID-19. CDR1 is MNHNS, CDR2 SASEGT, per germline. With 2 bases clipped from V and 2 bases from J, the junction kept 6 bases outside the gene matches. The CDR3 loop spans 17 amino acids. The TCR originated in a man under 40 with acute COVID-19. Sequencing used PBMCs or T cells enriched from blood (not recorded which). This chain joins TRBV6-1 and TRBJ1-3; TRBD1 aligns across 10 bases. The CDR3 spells CASSELPGQGPGNTIYF. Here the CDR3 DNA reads TGTGCCAGCAGTGAACTGCCGGGACAGGGGCCTGGAAACACCATATATTTT.